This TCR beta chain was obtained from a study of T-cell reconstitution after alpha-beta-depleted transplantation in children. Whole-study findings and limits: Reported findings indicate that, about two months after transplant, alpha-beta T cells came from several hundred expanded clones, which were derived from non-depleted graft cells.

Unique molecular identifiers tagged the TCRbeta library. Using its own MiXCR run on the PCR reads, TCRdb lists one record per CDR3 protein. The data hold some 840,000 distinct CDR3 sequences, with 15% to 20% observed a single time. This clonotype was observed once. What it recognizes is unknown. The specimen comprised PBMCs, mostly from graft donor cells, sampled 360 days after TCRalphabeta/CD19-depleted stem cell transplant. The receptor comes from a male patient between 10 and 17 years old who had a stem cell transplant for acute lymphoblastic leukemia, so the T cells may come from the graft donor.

The CDR3 DNA reads TGTGCCAGCAGCTTCGCAGGGCAAGCCGGGGAGCTGTTTTTT. Its translation is CASSFAGQAGELFF. This chain joins TRBV11-2 and TRBJ2-2; tentative D call: TRBD1 (5 bases). The germline V gene has CDR1 SGHAT and CDR2 FQNNGV. The CDR3 sequence is 14 residues long. The ends were cut back, 3 bases at V and 6 bases at J, with 11 bases in the middle.